This T cell receptor (beta chain) was obtained from a study of regulatory T cells in long-lasting Graves disease. This clonotype was picked up many times. Noted time point: newly diagnosed GD, antithyroid drugs for less than 3 months. From PBMCs, RNA was extracted and then used to make the TCR library. Graves' disease diagnosis followed American Thyroid Association guidelines. This CDR3 contains 14 residues. V lost 6 bases to trimming and J lost 4 bases, with 15 bases between them. CDR1 MNHEY and CDR2 SVGEGT come from the germline V gene. Arm-PCR with iRepertoire HTBI primers amplified the CDR3 regions for these TCR beta libraries. TCRdb reprocessed the multiplex PCR reads with MiXCR, giving one entry per CDR3 protein. This sample carries 390,000 or so distinct CDR3 sequences, 12% of them seen once, and the ten largest clones take over 15%. The sample was also linked to a second study, of T cells in Graves' hyperthyroidism and ophthalmopathy.

The chain employs TRBV6-2 or TRBV6-3 and TRBJ1-1; maybe TRBD1 (6 bases). This sequence originates from a woman aged 18-29 years with Graves disease. The starting material was peripheral blood mononuclear cells (PBMCs), obtained at new diagnosis, from a patient treated with antithyroid drugs. The CDR3 loop reads CASSEDRTVTEAFF. The CDR3 DNA reads as TGTGCCAGCAGCGAAGACAGGACGGTCACTGAAGCTTTCTTT.